These 15 T cell receptor beta chains share one sample of origin, sequenced in a study of T cell repertoires in cytomegalovirus infection. TCRdb passed the reads through MiXCR, listing each CDR3 protein once. The data show 400,000 or so distinct CDR3 sequences, approximately 30% seen once. What was sequenced was PBMCs. The receptors were gathered from a human donor in good health (CMV status not recorded). Some clones in this sample may be carry-over from other donors' samples.

In its sample, this clonotype was seen many times. The chain couples TRBV7-2 to TRBJ2-7; possibly TRBD1 or TRBD2 for D (5 bases each). CDR1 is SGHTA, CDR2 FQGNSA, per germline. CDR3 length equals 14 residues. Trimming stripped 5 bases from V and 3 bases from J, with 14 bases between. The CDR3 region has the DNA TGTGCCAGCAGCCCGGGACCATCAATCTACGAGCAGTACTTC. It codes for CASSPGPSIYEQYF.

This clonotype turned up a few times. The gene calls are TRBV2 and TRBJ1-4, with 7 bases lining up with TRBD1. V was clipped by 1 base and J by 5 bases; unmatched bases: 7. The CDR3 runs 16 residues. Per the germline V gene, CDR1 is SNHLY and CDR2 is FYNNEI. CDR3 in DNA: TGTGCCAGCAGTGAAGGGGGACAGAGAAAAAATGAAAAACTGTTTTTT. Its translation is CASSEGGQRKNEKLFF.

The gene calls are TRBV6-6 and TRBJ2-5, with D possibly matching TRBD1 (5 bases). Germline V gene lookup returns CDR1 MNHNY and CDR2 SVGAGI (reference sequence). This CDR3 comprises 14 residues. Trimming took off 7 bases at V and 7 bases at J, with 19 bases between the two ends. CDR3 sequence (DNA): TGTGCCAGCAAGGGGCCCAGGCGTCTTGGGACCCAGTACTTC. Translation gives CASKGPRRLGTQYF.

Remarks on this clonotype: Here the CDR3 omits its conserved ending phenylalanine or tryptophan, so a read error is the likely source. The V call is TRBV5-1, the J call TRBJ1-2; a weak D match, TRBD1 (6 bases). The CDR3 extends over 16 amino acids. Germline CDR1 is SGHRS and CDR2 is YFSETQ. The CDR3, as DNA: TGCGCCAGCAGCTCGGACTCGGGGGGGCCGCACTATTGCTACACCTTA. This gives the protein CASSSDSGGPHYCYTL.

This clonotype was recorded many times. J is TRBJ1-1 and V is TRBV12-3 or TRBV12-4, with a possible D match to TRBD1 (5 bases). The ends were cut back, 6 bases at V and 0 bases at J, with 14 bases in the middle. The CDR3 has 15 amino acids. The CDR3 region is CASRPDGGMNTEAFF. The DNA for the CDR3 is TGTGCCAGCAGGCCCGATGGGGGTATGAACACTGAAGCTTTCTTT.

The chain is built from TRBV28 and TRBJ1-1; 7 bases agree with TRBD1. After removal of 7 bases from V and 0 bases from J, the junction contained 5 bases not matched to a gene. Germline CDR1 reads MDHEN; CDR2 reads SYDVKM. CDR3 length: 14 amino acids. This CDR3 reads CASTPTGMNTEAFF. CDR3 coding DNA: TGTGCCAGCACCCCGACAGGGATGAACACTGAAGCTTTCTTT. The complete variable domain, with remaining parts taken from reference TRBV28 and TRBJ1-1, reads DVKVTQSSRYLVKRTGEKVFLECVQDMDHENMFWYRQDPGLGLRLIYFSYDVKMKEKGDIPEGYSVSREKKERFSLILESASTNQTSMYLCASTPTGMNTEAFFGQGTRLTVV.

In its sample, this clonotype was seen many times. The chain combines TRBV6-5 with TRBJ2-5; 11 nucleotides match TRBD2. This CDR3 spans 16 amino acids. Losses at the gene ends were 4 bases for V and 0 bases for J; bases not matched to a gene: 4. The germline gives CDR1 MNHEY, CDR2 SVGAGI. CDR3 region: CASSSLAGGNQETQYF. DNA for the CDR3: TGTGCCAGCAGTTCGCTAGCGGGGGGAAACCAAGAGACCCAGTACTTC.

J is TRBJ2-1 and V is TRBV5-5; TRBD2 matches at 10 bases. Losses at the gene ends were 2 bases for V and 10 bases for J; bases not matched to a gene: 3. Germline loops: CDR1 SGHKS, CDR2 YYEKEE (reference sequence). The CDR3 sequence is 13 residues long. The CDR3 sequence is CASSFQRGGEQFF. DNA for the CDR3: TGTGCCAGCAGCTTCCAGCGGGGGGGGGAGCAGTTCTTC.

The rearrangement uses TRBV7-3 and TRBJ1-3; a possible D gene is TRBD1 (5 bases). The V gene lost 5 bases and the J gene lost 2 bases, with 19 bases spanning the gap. This CDR3 region has 17 residues. Germline V gene data show CDR1 as SGHTA and CDR2 as FQGTGA. The CDR3 loop is CASSPKALGTTGNTIYF. The CDR3 nucleotides read TGTGCCAGCAGCCCCAAGGCGTTGGGGACGACTGGAAACACCATATATTTT.

The V call is TRBV2, the J call TRBJ2-2, with 9 positions matching TRBD2. Unmatched junction bases numbered 5, after V lost 1 base and J lost 5 bases. The germline gives CDR1 SNHLY, CDR2 FYNNEI. This CDR3 spans 16 amino acids. CDR3 coding DNA: TGTGCCAGCAGTGAAGTTAGCGGGAGAGTAACCGGGGAGCTGTTTTTT. This encodes CASSEVSGRVTGELFF.

With regard to this clonotype: The conserved phenylalanine or tryptophan is not found at the CDR3 terminus, so this likely reflects a read error. The genes are TRBV4-1 and TRBJ2-7; 8 bases are shared with TRBD1. The CDR3 has 16 residues. From germline, CDR1 is MGHRA and CDR2 YSYEKL. V lost 0 bases, J lost 4 bases, and 8 bases stayed unmatched. CDR3 bases: TGCGCCAGCAGCCAAGAAGGACAGGGTGTGGAATACGAGCAGTACTTA. This codes for CASSQEGQGVEYEQYL.

This clonotype has only a few counts. The rearrangement links TRBV6-1 to TRBJ2-3, with 10 bases fitting TRBD2. CDR3 size: 15 residues. In germline, CDR1 is MNHNS, CDR2 SASEGT. Trimming took 6 bases from V and 5 from J; bases not matched to a gene: 8. In nucleotides, the CDR3 is TGTGCCAGCAGGAGAGCGGGGGGGGCCCTAGATACGCAGTATTTT. Translation: CASRRAGGALDTQYF.

The V and J genes are TRBV12-3 or TRBV12-4 and TRBJ1-4; D is undetermined. The CDR3 covers 13 residues. Trimming removed 3 bases at V and 4 bases at J, with 6 bases between. CDR3 residues: CASSFVLNEKLFF. The CDR3 DNA reads TGTGCCAGCAGTTTCGTCCTTAATGAAAAACTGTTTTTT.

CDR3 sequence reads: CASIFRGLADTQYF. DNA of the CDR3: TGTGCCAGCATCTTTCGGGGGTTAGCAGATACGCAGTATTTT. The gene calls are TRBV7-9 and TRBJ2-3, with D tentatively TRBD2 (6 bases). Germline CDR1 is SEHNR and CDR2 is FQNEAQ (reference sequence). This CDR3 contains 14 residues. V lost 7 bases to trimming and J lost 4 bases, with 15 bases between them.

This clonotype was detected a few times. The rearrangement joins TRBV18 to TRBJ2-4; D is perhaps TRBD1 (6 bases). There are 16 residues in the CDR3. Per the germline V gene, CDR1 is KGHSH and CDR2 is LQKENI. The ends were cut back, 7 bases at V and 0 bases at J, with 16 bases in the middle. CDR3 sequence (DNA): TGTGCCAGCTTACGGACAGAAAACCTAGCCAAAAACATTCAGTACTTC. This codes for CASLRTENLAKNIQYF.